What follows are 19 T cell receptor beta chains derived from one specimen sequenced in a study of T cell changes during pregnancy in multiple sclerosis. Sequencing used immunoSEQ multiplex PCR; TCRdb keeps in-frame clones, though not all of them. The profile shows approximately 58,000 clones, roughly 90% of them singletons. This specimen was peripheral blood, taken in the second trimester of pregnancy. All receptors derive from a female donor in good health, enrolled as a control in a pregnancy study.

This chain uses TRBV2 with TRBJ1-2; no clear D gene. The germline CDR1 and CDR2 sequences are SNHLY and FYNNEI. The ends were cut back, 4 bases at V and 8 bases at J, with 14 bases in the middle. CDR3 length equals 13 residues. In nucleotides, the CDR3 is TGTGCCAGCAGTGGTTCACTTTCGTCCGGCTACACCTTC. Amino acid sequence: CASSGSLSSGYTF.

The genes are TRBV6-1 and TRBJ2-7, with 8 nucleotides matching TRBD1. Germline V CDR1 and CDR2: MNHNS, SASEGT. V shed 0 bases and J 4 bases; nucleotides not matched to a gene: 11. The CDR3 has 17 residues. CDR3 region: CASSEALGWQGAYEQYF. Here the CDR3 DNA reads TGTGCCAGCAGTGAAGCGCTAGGGTGGCAGGGGGCTTACGAGCAGTACTTC.

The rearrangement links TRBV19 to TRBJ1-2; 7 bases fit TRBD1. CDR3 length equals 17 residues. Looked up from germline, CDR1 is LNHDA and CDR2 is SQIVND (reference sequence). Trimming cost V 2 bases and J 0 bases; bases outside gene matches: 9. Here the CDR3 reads CASSITTGKKANYGYTF. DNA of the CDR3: TGTGCCAGTAGTATAACGACAGGGAAGAAGGCTAACTATGGCTACACCTTC.

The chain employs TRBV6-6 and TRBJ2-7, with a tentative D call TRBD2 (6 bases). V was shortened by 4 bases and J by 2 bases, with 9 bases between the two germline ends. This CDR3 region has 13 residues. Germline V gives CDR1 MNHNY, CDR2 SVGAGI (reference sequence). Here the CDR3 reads CASSFRETYEQYF. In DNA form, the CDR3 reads TGTGCCAGCAGTTTCCGGGAGACCTACGAGCAGTACTTC.

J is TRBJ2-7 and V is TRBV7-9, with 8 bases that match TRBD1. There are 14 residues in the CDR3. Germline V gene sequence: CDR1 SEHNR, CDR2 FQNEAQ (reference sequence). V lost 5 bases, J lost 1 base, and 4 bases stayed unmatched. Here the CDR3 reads CASSRTGKSYEQYF. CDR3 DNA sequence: TGTGCCAGCAGCCGGACAGGGAAATCCTACGAGCAGTACTTC.

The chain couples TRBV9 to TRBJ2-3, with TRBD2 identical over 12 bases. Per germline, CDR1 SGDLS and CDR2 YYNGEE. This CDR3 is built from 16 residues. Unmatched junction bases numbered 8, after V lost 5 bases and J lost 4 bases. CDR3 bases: TGTGCCAGCAGGAAGACTAGCGGGGGAGGCTCAGATACGCAGTATTTT. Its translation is CASRKTSGGGSDTQYF. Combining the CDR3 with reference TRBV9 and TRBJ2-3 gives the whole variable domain DSGVTQTPKHLITATGQRVTLRCSPRSGDLSVYWYQQSLDQGLQFLIQYYNGEERAKGNILERFSAQQFPDLHSELNLSSLELGDSALYFCASRKTSGGGSDTQYFGPGTRLTVL.

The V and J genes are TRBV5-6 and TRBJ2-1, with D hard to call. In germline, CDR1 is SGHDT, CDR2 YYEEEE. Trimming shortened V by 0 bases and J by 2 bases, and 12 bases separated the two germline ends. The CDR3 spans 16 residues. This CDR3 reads CASSLGGREAYNEQFF. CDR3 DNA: TGTGCCAGCAGCTTGGGTGGCAGAGAGGCCTACAATGAGCAGTTCTTC.

CDR3 region: CAWSASWGPTPHGYTF. Written as DNA, the CDR3 is TGTGCCTGGAGTGCCTCGTGGGGCCCCACACCCCATGGCTACACCTTC. The V call is TRBV30, the J call TRBJ1-2, with a tentative D call TRBD1 (5 bases). This CDR3 is built from 16 residues. V lost 1 base to trimming and J lost 6 bases, with 21 bases between them. Germline values: CDR1 GTSNPN, CDR2 SVGIG (reference sequence). Full variable domain (missing parts from reference TRBV30 and TRBJ1-2): SQTIHQWPATLVQPVGSPLSLECTVEGTSNPNLYWYRQAAGRGLQLLFYSVGIGQISSEVPQNLSASRPQDRQFILSSKKLLLSDSGFYLCAWSASWGPTPHGYTFGSGTRLTVV.

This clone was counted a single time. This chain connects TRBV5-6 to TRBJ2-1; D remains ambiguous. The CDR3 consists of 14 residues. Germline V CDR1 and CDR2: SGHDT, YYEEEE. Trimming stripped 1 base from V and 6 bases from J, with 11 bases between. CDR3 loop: CASSLLGPGNEQFF. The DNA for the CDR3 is TGTGCCAGCAGCTTGCTGGGCCCAGGCAATGAGCAGTTCTTC.

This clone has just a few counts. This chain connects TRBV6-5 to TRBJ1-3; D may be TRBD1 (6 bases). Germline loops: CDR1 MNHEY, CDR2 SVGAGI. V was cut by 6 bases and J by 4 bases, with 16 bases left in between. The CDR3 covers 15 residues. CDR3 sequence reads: CASRGTSKRGNTIYF. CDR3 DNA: TGTGCCAGCAGGGGGACATCCAAACGGGGAAACACCATATATTTT.

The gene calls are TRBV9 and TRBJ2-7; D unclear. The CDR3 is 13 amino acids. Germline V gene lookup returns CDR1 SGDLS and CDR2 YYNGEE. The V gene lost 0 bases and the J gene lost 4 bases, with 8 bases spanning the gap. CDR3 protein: CASSVGPGYEQYF. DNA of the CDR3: TGTGCCAGCAGCGTAGGGCCCGGGTACGAGCAGTACTTC. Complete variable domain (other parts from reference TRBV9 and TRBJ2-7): DSGVTQTPKHLITATGQRVTLRCSPRSGDLSVYWYQQSLDQGLQFLIQYYNGEERAKGNILERFSAQQFPDLHSELNLSSLELGDSALYFCASSVGPGYEQYFGPGTRLTVT.

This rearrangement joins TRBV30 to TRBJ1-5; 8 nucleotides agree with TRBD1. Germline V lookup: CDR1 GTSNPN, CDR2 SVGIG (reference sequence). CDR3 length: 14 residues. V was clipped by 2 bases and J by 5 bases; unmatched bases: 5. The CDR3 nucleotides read TGTGCCTGGAGTAGACCAGGGGGCGATCAGCCCCAGCATTTT. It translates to CAWSRPGGDQPQHF.

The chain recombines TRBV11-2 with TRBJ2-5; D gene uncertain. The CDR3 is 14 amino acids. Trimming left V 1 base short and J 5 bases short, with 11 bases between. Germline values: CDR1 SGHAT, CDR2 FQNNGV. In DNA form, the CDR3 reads TGTGCCAGCAGCTTAGGATTGGCGGCGGAGACCCAGTACTTC. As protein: CASSLGLAAETQYF.

The CDR3: CASSLPRLAGETDTQYF. The CDR3 DNA follows: TGTGCCAGCAGCTTACCTCGACTAGCGGGAGAGACAGATACGCAGTATTTT. The V and J genes are TRBV7-9 and TRBJ2-3; 12 bases are shared with TRBD2. CDR1 is SEHNR, CDR2 FQNEAQ, per germline (reference sequence). Trimming took 2 bases from V and 3 from J; bases not matched to a gene: 6. The CDR3 totals 17 residues. The full variable domain, in which reference TRBV7-9 and TRBJ2-3 provide the parts outside the CDR3, is DTGVSQNPRHKITKRGQNVTFRCDPISEHNRLYWYRQTLGQGPEFLTYFQNEAQLEKSRLLSDRFSAERPKGSFSTLEIQRTEQGDSAMYLCASSLPRLAGETDTQYFGPGTRLTVL.

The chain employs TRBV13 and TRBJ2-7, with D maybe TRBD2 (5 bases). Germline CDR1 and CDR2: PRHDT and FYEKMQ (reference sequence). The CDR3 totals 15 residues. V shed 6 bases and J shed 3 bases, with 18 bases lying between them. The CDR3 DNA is TGTGCCAGCAGTAACAGCGGAACGGACGTCTACGAGCAGTACTTC. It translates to CASSNSGTDVYEQYF.

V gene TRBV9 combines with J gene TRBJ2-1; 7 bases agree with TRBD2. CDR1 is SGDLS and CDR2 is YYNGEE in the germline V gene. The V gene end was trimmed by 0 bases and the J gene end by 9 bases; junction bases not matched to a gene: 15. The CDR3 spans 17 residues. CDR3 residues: CASSVGSSGGKVSEQFF. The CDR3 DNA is TGTGCCAGCAGCGTAGGATCTTCGGGGGGTAAGGTGAGTGAGCAGTTCTTC. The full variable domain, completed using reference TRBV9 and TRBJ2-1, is DSGVTQTPKHLITATGQRVTLRCSPRSGDLSVYWYQQSLDQGLQFLIQYYNGEERAKGNILERFSAQQFPDLHSELNLSSLELGDSALYFCASSVGSSGGKVSEQFFGPGTRLTVL.

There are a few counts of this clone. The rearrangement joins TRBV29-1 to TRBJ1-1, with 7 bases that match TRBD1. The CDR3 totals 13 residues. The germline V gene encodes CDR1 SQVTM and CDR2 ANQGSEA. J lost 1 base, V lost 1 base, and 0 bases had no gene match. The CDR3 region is CSVEGQGNTEAFF. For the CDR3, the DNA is TGCAGCGTTGAAGGACAGGGGAACACTGAAGCTTTCTTT.

Here the CDR3 DNA reads TGTGCCAGCCTGGACTTCGGTGGAAACACCATATATTTT. Amino acids: CASLDFGGNTIYF. The V gene is TRBV6-6, the J gene TRBJ1-3; the D is unclear. In germline, CDR1 is MNHNY, CDR2 SVGAGI (reference sequence). V dropped 8 bases and J dropped 3 bases, with 11 bases sitting between them. This CDR3 spans 13 amino acids.

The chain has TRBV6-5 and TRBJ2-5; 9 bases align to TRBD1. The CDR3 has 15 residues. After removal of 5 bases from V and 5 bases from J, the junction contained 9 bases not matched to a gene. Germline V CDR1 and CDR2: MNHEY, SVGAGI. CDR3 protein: CASSPRTGVMETQYF. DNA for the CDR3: TGTGCCAGCAGTCCACGGACAGGGGTTATGGAGACCCAGTACTTC.